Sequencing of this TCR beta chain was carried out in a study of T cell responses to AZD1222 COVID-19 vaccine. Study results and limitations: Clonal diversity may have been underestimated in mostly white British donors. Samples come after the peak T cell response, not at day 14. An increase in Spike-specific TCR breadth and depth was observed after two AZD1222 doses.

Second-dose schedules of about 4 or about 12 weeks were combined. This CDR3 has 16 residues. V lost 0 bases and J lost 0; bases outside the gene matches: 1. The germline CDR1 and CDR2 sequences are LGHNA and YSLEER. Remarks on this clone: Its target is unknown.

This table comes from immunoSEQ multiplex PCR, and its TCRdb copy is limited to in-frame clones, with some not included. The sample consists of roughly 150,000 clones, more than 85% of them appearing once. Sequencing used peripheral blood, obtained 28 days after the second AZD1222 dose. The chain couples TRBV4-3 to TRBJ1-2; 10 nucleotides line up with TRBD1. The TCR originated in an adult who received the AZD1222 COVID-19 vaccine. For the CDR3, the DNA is TGCGCCAGCAGCCAAGAAGGGACAGGGGCTAACTATGGCTACACCTTC. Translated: CASSQEGTGANYGYTF.